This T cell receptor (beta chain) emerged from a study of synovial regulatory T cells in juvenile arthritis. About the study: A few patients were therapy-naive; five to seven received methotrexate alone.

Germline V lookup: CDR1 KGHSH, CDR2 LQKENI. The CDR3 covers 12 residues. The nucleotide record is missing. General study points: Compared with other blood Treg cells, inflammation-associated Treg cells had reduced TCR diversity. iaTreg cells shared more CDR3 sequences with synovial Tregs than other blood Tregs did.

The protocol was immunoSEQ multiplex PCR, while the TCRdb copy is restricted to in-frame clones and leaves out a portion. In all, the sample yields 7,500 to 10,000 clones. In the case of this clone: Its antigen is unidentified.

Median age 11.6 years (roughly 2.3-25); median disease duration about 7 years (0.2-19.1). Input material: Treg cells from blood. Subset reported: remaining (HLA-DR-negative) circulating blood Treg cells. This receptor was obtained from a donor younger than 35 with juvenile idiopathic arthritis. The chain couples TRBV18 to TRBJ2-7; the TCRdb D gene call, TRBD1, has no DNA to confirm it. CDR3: CASSQGVYEQYF.